A single sample is the source of the 14 T cell receptor beta chains below, sequenced in a study of blood T cell repertoires in COVID-19. The table came from immunoSEQ multiplex PCR; TCRdb's copy has only in-frame clones and leaves some out. The data contain about 130,000 clones, approximately 85% of them singletons. The sample consisted of peripheral blood. The receptors stem from a human donor in a cohort sampled during active COVID-19.

V usage is TRBV15 and J usage is TRBJ1-6, with D perhaps TRBD1 (6 bases). In germline, CDR1 is LNHNV, CDR2 YYDKDF (reference sequence). The CDR3 loop spans 14 amino acids. V shed 5 bases and J shed 7 bases, with 12 bases lying between them. CDR3: CATSARDTNSPLHF. The CDR3 region has the DNA TGTGCCACCAGCGCCCGGGACACCAATTCACCCCTCCACTTT.

This clone was seen a few times. This rearrangement joins TRBV19 to TRBJ1-1; maybe TRBD1 (6 bases). Germline values: CDR1 LNHDA, CDR2 SQIVND (reference sequence). The CDR3 has 14 residues. The V end was cut by 5 bases, the J end by 5 bases, with 15 bases between. This CDR3 reads CASSPKGVGTEAFF. CDR3 in DNA: TGTGCCAGTAGTCCAAAGGGGGTAGGGACTGAAGCTTTCTTT.

This chain links TRBV7-9 with TRBJ2-1; weak D call: TRBD2 (6 bases). The V end lost 0 bases, the J end lost 8 bases, and 20 bases lay between the germline ends. Germline values: CDR1 SEHNR, CDR2 FQNEAQ (reference sequence). The CDR3 length is 17 residues. The CDR3: CASSLARGGVDPYEQFF. Here the CDR3 DNA reads TGTGCCAGCAGCTTAGCTAGGGGCGGGGTGGACCCCTATGAGCAGTTCTTC. The full variable domain, completed using reference TRBV7-9 and TRBJ2-1, is DTGVSQNPRHKITKRGQNVTFRCDPISEHNRLYWYRQTLGQGPEFLTYFQNEAQLEKSRLLSDRFSAERPKGSFSTLEIQRTEQGDSAMYLCASSLARGGVDPYEQFFGPGTRLTVL.

V gene TRBV6-6 combines with J gene TRBJ1-4; 8 bases map to TRBD1. In germline, CDR1 is MNHNY, CDR2 SVGAGI (reference sequence). CDR3 length: 16 amino acids. With V trimmed by 5 bases and J by 7 bases, 12 bases remained unmatched. CDR3 loop: CASSGAGGGGSEKLFF. DNA of the CDR3: TGTGCCAGCAGTGGGGCAGGGGGCGGTGGGAGTGAAAAACTGTTTTTT.

This chain links TRBV7-2 with TRBJ2-3; D gene unclear. Germline V gene data show CDR1 as SGHTA and CDR2 as FQGNSA. This CDR3 region has 13 residues. With 1 base removed from V and 4 bases from J, the gap between germline ends came to 6 bases. CDR3 region: CASSLVGADTQYF. CDR3 sequence (DNA): TGTGCCAGCAGCTTAGTTGGAGCAGATACGCAGTATTTT.

The rearrangement links TRBV2 to TRBJ2-5; 7 bases map to TRBD1. Looked up from germline, CDR1 is SNHLY and CDR2 is FYNNEI. This CDR3 comprises 14 residues. The V and J ends lost 6 bases and 5 bases, in that order; junction bases with no gene match: 9. This CDR3 is CASRDTGVRETQYF. CDR3 bases: TGTGCCAGCAGAGACACAGGGGTGCGGGAGACCCAGTACTTC.

The chain carries TRBV11-2 and TRBJ1-1; a possible D gene is TRBD1 (5 bases). The CDR3 has 17 residues. Trimming shortened V by 5 bases and J by 6 bases, and 25 bases separated the two germline ends. The germline V gene has CDR1 SGHAT and CDR2 FQNNGV. This chain's CDR3 is CASSLEFNRRGTSEAFF. The CDR3 nucleotides read TGTGCCAGCAGCCTCGAATTTAACAGGCGTGGGACTTCTGAAGCTTTCTTT.

J is TRBJ1-2 and V is TRBV7-9, with a tentative D call TRBD1 (5 bases). The V end was cut by 5 bases, the J end by 10 bases, with 17 bases between. This CDR3 comprises 13 residues. The germline CDR1 and CDR2 sequences are SEHNR and FQNEAQ (reference sequence). CDR3 amino acids: CASSTTGQGTYTF. The DNA of the CDR3 is TGTGCCAGCAGCACTACCGGGCAGGGAACCTACACCTTC. Variable domain in full (rest from reference TRBV7-9 and TRBJ1-2): DTGVSQNPRHKITKRGQNVTFRCDPISEHNRLYWYRQTLGQGPEFLTYFQNEAQLEKSRLLSDRFSAERPKGSFSTLEIQRTEQGDSAMYLCASSTTGQGTYTFGSGTRLTVV.

For this clone: Other DNA sequences in the sample encode the same CDR3. The genes are TRBV9 and TRBJ2-2; the D is unclear. The germline V gene has CDR1 SGDLS and CDR2 YYNGEE. V was cut by 0 bases and J by 5 bases, with 11 bases left in between. The CDR3 extends over 15 amino acids. Here the CDR3 DNA reads TGTGCCAGCAGCGTAGGTGGTCGAGGTACCGGGGAGCTGTTTTTT. Translated, it gives CASSVGGRGTGELFF. The complete variable domain, with remaining parts taken from reference TRBV9 and TRBJ2-2, reads DSGVTQTPKHLITATGQRVTLRCSPRSGDLSVYWYQQSLDQGLQFLIQYYNGEERAKGNILERFSAQQFPDLHSELNLSSLELGDSALYFCASSVGGRGTGELFFGEGSRLTVL.

The V call is TRBV27, the J call TRBJ2-2; D perhaps matches TRBD1 (6 bases). CDR1 MNHEY and CDR2 SMNVEV come from the germline V gene (reference sequence). This CDR3 contains 16 residues. Trimming left V 3 bases short and J 6 bases short, with 17 bases between. This CDR3 reads CASSFFPRGSPGELFF. The CDR3 DNA is TGTGCCAGCAGTTTCTTCCCGAGGGGGTCGCCCGGGGAGCTGTTTTTT.

This chain uses TRBV11-3 with TRBJ2-3; possible D gene TRBD2, 6 bases. From germline, CDR1 is SGHNT and CDR2 YENEEA. This CDR3 comprises 14 residues. V dropped 5 bases and J dropped 4 bases, with 13 bases sitting between them. This CDR3 reads CASSRDPGADTQYF. CDR3 bases: TGTGCCAGCAGCCGCGATCCGGGAGCAGATACGCAGTATTTT.

In this sample, this clone turned up a few times. This sequence joins TRBV2 and TRBJ1-1, with D perhaps matching TRBD1 (5 bases). Germline V gene sequence: CDR1 SNHLY, CDR2 FYNNEI. Trimming cost V 6 bases and J 10 bases, with 15 bases left between them. The CDR3 spans 12 residues. In nucleotides, the CDR3 is TGTGCCAGCAGCGTTATGGGGCCGGGAGCTTTCTTT. Translated: CASSVMGPGAFF.

This sequence joins TRBV15 and TRBJ2-3; possible D gene TRBD2, 7 bases. Trimming removed 3 bases at V and 8 bases at J, with 21 bases between. The CDR3 covers 16 residues. Germline V gene data show CDR1 as LNHNV and CDR2 as YYDKDF (reference sequence). The CDR3 nucleotides read TGTGCCACCAGCAGGACGGTCTCAGGGGAGGGTGGTACGCAGTATTTT. This translates into CATSRTVSGEGGTQYF.

The rearrangement joins TRBV7-9 to TRBJ2-5; TRBD2 is a possible D gene (5 bases). This CDR3 is built from 14 residues. The V end was cut by 3 bases, the J end by 0 bases, with 8 bases between. CDR1 and CDR2 from the germline V gene are SEHNR and FQNEAQ (reference sequence). The CDR3, as DNA: TGTGCCAGCAGCTTGGAGGCCTACCAAGAGACCCAGTACTTC. Residues: CASSLEAYQETQYF. Based on the CDR3 plus reference TRBV7-9 and TRBJ2-5, the full variable domain is DTGVSQNPRHKITKRGQNVTFRCDPISEHNRLYWYRQTLGQGPEFLTYFQNEAQLEKSRLLSDRFSAERPKGSFSTLEIQRTEQGDSAMYLCASSLEAYQETQYFGPGTRLLVL.